Sequencing of this TCR beta chain was carried out in a study of human T cells and chemical hapten exposure. Time point defined: pre-sensitization, week 0. Treatment in this sample: therapeutic diphenylcyclopropenone sensitization with weekly scalp DPC. The length of the CDR3 is 13 residues. Trimming removed 4 bases from V and 4 bases from J, with 8 bases in between. Per germline, CDR1 MNHEY and CDR2 SVGEGT. This clonotype was seen many times. TCRdb itself ran the RACE reads through MiXCR, one entry per CDR3 protein. The sample consists of some 400,000 distinct CDR3 sequences, 4.5% to 5.5% of them appearing once.

The chain uses TRBV6-2 or TRBV6-3 and TRBJ2-1; a weak D match, TRBD2 (5 bases). The source was whole blood, collected in connection with sensitization to the hapten diphenylcyclopropenone (DPC). The source of this sequence is a woman in her forties or fifties with alopecia areata. Some clones in this sample may be carry-over from other donors' samples. The CDR3 spells CASSSGFYNEQFF. Written as DNA, the CDR3 is TGTGCCAGCAGTTCGGGGTTTTACAATGAGCAGTTCTTC.